The 3 T cell receptor beta chains below were found in one sample sequenced in a study of beta chain features in type 1 diabetes. Study observations and caveats: In every one of the four CD4+ subsets, TCRB CDR3s were moderately but significantly shorter in Type 1 diabetes patients.

Expressed TCRB transcripts were sequenced, since all the RNA that had been isolated was reverse transcribed. Using immunoSEQ multiplex PCR, the repertoire was profiled, and TCRdb retains in-frame clones only, with some absent. This sample carries 150,000 to 200,000 clones, 6% to 9% of them seen once, and the ten largest clones take 0.5%. No cognate antigen is known for these TCRs. Sequenced: central memory CD4+ T cells from blood. These receptors all come from a man younger than 30 with type 1 diabetes.

This clone was observed a handful of times. The chain joins TRBV30 to TRBJ2-2; perhaps TRBD2 as D (7 bases). Germline assignment: CDR1 GTSNPN and CDR2 SVGIG (reference sequence). Trimming stripped 3 bases from V and 1 base from J, with 18 bases between. The CDR3 totals 17 residues. The CDR3 nucleotides read TGTGCCTGGAGGGCAGAATTCGGGGGGCTGAACACCGGGGAGCTGTTTTTT. This codes for CAWRAEFGGLNTGELFF. Drawing the rest from reference TRBV30 and TRBJ2-2, the complete variable domain is SQTIHQWPATLVQPVGSPLSLECTVEGTSNPNLYWYRQAAGRGLQLLFYSVGIGQISSEVPQNLSASRPQDRQFILSSKKLLLSDSGFYLCAWRAEFGGLNTGELFFGEGSRLTVL.

V is TRBV6-5 and J is TRBJ2-5; 10 bases fit TRBD1. V was pared by 5 bases and J by 9 bases, with 9 bases of the junction left unmatched. The CDR3 loop spans 14 amino acids. The germline gives CDR1 MNHEY, CDR2 SVGAGI. The DNA for the CDR3 is TGTGCCAGCAGTCACGGGACAGGGGATGTGGCCCAGTACTTC. This codes for CASSHGTGDVAQYF.

V and J are TRBV5-1 and TRBJ1-5; TRBD1 aligns across 7 bases. The CDR3 totals 14 residues. J lost 5 bases, V lost 2 bases, and 4 bases had no gene match. Per the germline V gene, CDR1 is SGHRS and CDR2 is YFSETQ. DNA for the CDR3: TGCGCCAGCAGCTTCACAGGGGTTGATCAGCCCCAGCATTTT. Amino acid sequence: CASSFTGVDQPQHF.